The rows below give T cell receptor beta chains drawn from one sample of a study of blood T cell repertoires in COVID-19. Only in-frame clones appear in the TCRdb table, and some are missing; sequencing was by immunoSEQ multiplex PCR. The sample yields 140,000 or so clones, approximately 88% seen once. Sequencing was carried out using peripheral blood. These receptors originate from a man between 65 and 80 years old with acute or convalescent COVID-19. Each CDR3 is given with its conserved first and last residue. D genes are given only for firm matches. Only part of the rows carry a size: once, few, many, or a class if the clone is expanded.

D,V,J,size,CDR3,DNA
NA,TRBV3-1/TRBV3-2,TRBJ1-2,NA,CASSPSGLSGSGYTF,TGTGCCAGCAGCCCTTCTGGACTGAGCGGGAGCGGCTACACCTTC
NA,TRBV5-6,TRBJ2-3,NA,CASSSGTDTQYF,TGTGCCAGCAGCTCAGGGACAGATACGCAGTATTTT
TRBD1,TRBV19,TRBJ1-3,NA,CASRTQQGASGNTIYF,TGTGCCAGTAGGACCCAACAGGGGGCCTCTGGAAACACCATATATTTT
TRBD1,TRBV19,TRBJ2-7,NA,CASSTDRGNYEQYF,TGTGCCAGTAGTACAGACAGGGGGAACTACGAGCAGTACTTC
TRBD1,TRBV11-2,TRBJ2-7,NA,CASSLGQIYEQYF,TGTGCCAGCAGCTTGGGACAGATCTACGAGCAGTACTTC
TRBD1,TRBV4-1,TRBJ1-2,NA,CASSQEGQANF,TGCGCCAGCAGCCAAGAGGGACAGGCTAACTTC
NA,TRBV3-1/TRBV3-2,TRBJ1-6,NA,CASSQGGAANSPLHF,TGTGCCAGCAGCCAAGGGGGAGCGGCCAATTCACCCCTCCACTTT
TRBD1,TRBV6-5,TRBJ2-2,NA,CASSYHRGPGELFF,TGTGCCAGCAGTTACCACAGGGGCCCAGGGGAGCTGTTTTTT
NA,TRBV19,TRBJ1-5,NA,CATGTVGGGNQPQHF,TGTGCCACCGGAACAGTCGGGGGGGGCAATCAGCCCCAGCATTTT
TRBD1,TRBV7-2,TRBJ1-1,NA,CASSLASTGATEAFF,TGTGCCAGCAGCTTAGCCTCGACAGGGGCAACTGAAGCTTTCTTT
NA,TRBV9,TRBJ2-3,few,CASSPRASGTQYF,TGTGCCAGCAGCCCCCGAGCCTCAGGTACGCAGTATTTT
TRBD1,TRBV28,TRBJ2-3,NA,CASSLPTGVDTQYF,TGTGCCAGCAGTTTACCGACAGGGGTAGATACGCAGTATTTT
TRBD2,TRBV6-2/TRBV6-3,TRBJ2-5,NA,CASSYVGGRNQETQYF,TGTGCCAGCAGTTACGTCGGCGGGAGGAACCAAGAGACCCAGTACTTC
TRBD2,TRBV5-1,TRBJ2-7,NA,CASSLVSREAYEQYF,TGCGCCAGCAGCTTGGTTTCGCGGGAGGCCTACGAGCAGTACTTC
TRBD2,TRBV2,TRBJ2-1,NA,CASRVGTSGYKEQFF,TGTGCCAGCAGAGTCGGGACTAGCGGGTATAAGGAGCAGTTCTTC
TRBD1,TRBV10-3,TRBJ1-2,NA,CAIIPGEGGMSGGYTF,TGTGCCATCATCCCGGGGGAAGGGGGCATGTCTGGTGGCTACACCTTC
TRBD1,TRBV6-5,TRBJ1-2,NA,CASTGDRWEDGYTF,TGTGCCAGCACCGGGGACAGATGGGAAGATGGCTACACCTTC
NA,TRBV27,TRBJ1-1,NA,CASSLSIVGDTEAFF,TGTGCCAGCAGTTTATCGATCGTTGGAGACACTGAAGCTTTCTTT
NA,TRBV11-2,TRBJ1-5,NA,CASSSSGVNQPQHF,TGTGCCAGCAGCTCCTCGGGGGTTAATCAGCCCCAGCATTTT
TRBD1,TRBV11-2,TRBJ2-5,NA,CASSLGQGQETQYF,TGTGCCAGCAGCTTAGGACAGGGGCAAGAGACCCAGTACTTC
NA,TRBV6-5,TRBJ1-5,NA,CASSNQGNQPQHF,TGTGCCAGCAGTAATCAGGGTAACCAGCCCCAGCATTTT
NA,TRBV4-1,TRBJ1-1,NA,CASSRGLNTEAFF,TGCGCCAGCAGCCGAGGGTTGAACACTGAAGCTTTCTTT
TRBD1,TRBV6-2/TRBV6-3,TRBJ2-7,NA,CASSDRGRLEQYF,TGTGCCAGCAGTGACAGGGGGCGACTCGAGCAGTACTTC
TRBD1,TRBV7-9,TRBJ1-1,few,CASSSGQGDTEAFF,TGTGCCAGCAGCTCAGGACAGGGTGACACTGAAGCTTTCTTT
TRBD1,TRBV11-2,TRBJ2-7,NA,CASSLEGQVTYEQYF,TGTGCCAGCAGCTTAGAGGGACAGGTTACCTACGAGCAGTACTTC
TRBD1,TRBV19,TRBJ2-7,NA,CASSTLTTGAEQYF,TGTGCCAGTAGTACCCTAACGACAGGGGCCGAGCAGTACTTC
NA,TRBV10-1,TRBJ2-2,NA,CASSLLATGELFF,TGCGCCAGCAGCCTACTAGCTACCGGGGAGCTGTTTTTT
NA,TRBV3-1/TRBV3-2,TRBJ1-4,NA,CASSLGARGEKLFF,TGTGCATCGAGCCTAGGGGCAAGGGGTGAAAAACTGTTTTTT
NA,TRBV11-1,TRBJ1-1,once,CASSLVKGLGTEAFF,TGTGCCAGCAGCTTAGTGAAGGGGTTGGGCACTGAAGCTTTCTTT
NA,TRBV14,TRBJ2-3,NA,CASSQYDLGATDTQYF,TGTGCCAGCAGCCAATACGATCTGGGGGCTACAGATACGCAGTATTTT
TRBD1,TRBV12-3/TRBV12-4,TRBJ2-3,NA,CASSRQGRDTQYF,TGTGCCAGCAGTCGACAGGGGAGGGATACGCAGTATTTT
TRBD2,TRBV6-6,TRBJ2-3,NA,CASSMGGGRDTQYF,TGTGCCAGCAGTATGGGGGGGGGTCGGGATACGCAGTATTTT
NA,TRBV11-3,TRBJ2-3,NA,CASSLRPAGTDTQYF,TGTGCCAGCAGCTTAAGGCCGGCGGGCACAGATACGCAGTATTTT
NA,TRBV10-1,TRBJ2-5,NA,CASSGGTGLQETQYF,TGCGCCAGCAGTGGGGGAACAGGATTACAAGAGACCCAGTACTTC
TRBD1,TRBV6-4,TRBJ1-6,NA,CASSATGDSPLHF,TGTGCCAGCAGTGCCACAGGGGATTCACCCCTCCACTTT
NA,TRBV28,TRBJ2-7,NA,CASSLGQNLVYEQYF,TGTGCCAGCAGCCTCGGACAGAACCTCGTGTACGAGCAGTACTTC
TRBD1,TRBV28,TRBJ1-4,NA,CASKGQGTTNEKLFF,TGTGCCAGCAAGGGACAGGGGACAACTAATGAAAAACTGTTTTTT
NA,TRBV10-3,TRBJ1-4,NA,CAISEGRANEKLFF,TGTGCCATCAGTGAAGGTCGGGCTAATGAAAAACTGTTTTTT
NA,TRBV28,TRBJ1-1,few,CATFYRNTEAFF,TGTGCCACCTTCTATCGGAACACTGAAGCTTTCTTT
NA,TRBV5-1,TRBJ1-6,NA,CASSTDPGDDSPLHF,TGCGCCAGCAGTACCGACCCGGGTGATGATTCACCCCTCCACTTT
NA,TRBV6-5,TRBJ1-4,NA,CASSYSGARYEKLFF,TGTGCCAGCAGTTACTCGGGGGCGCGGTATGAAAAACTGTTTTTT
TRBD1,TRBV7-6,TRBJ2-3,once,CASSLAGGYGTDTQYF,TGTGCCAGCAGCTTAGCAGGGGGCTATGGAACAGATACGCAGTATTTT
NA,TRBV4-1,TRBJ2-7,NA,CASSQDQQGPQYF,TGCGCCAGCAGCCAAGATCAGCAGGGCCCACAGTACTTC
NA,TRBV6-4,TRBJ2-3,NA,CASSDGLNTDTQYF,TGTGCCAGCAGTGACGGACTAAACACAGATACGCAGTATTTT
NA,TRBV10-2,TRBJ1-6,NA,CASSDRRDSNSPLHF,TGCGCCAGCAGTGATAGGAGGGATAGTAATTCACCCCTCCACTTT
NA,TRBV27,TRBJ1-2,NA,CASSPSGGEINYGYTF,TGTGCCAGCAGTCCCAGTGGAGGGGAGATTAACTATGGCTACACCTTC
TRBD2,TRBV14,TRBJ2-1,NA,CASSVTSGGAGEQFF,TGTGCCAGCAGCGTGACTAGCGGGGGGGCCGGTGAGCAGTTCTTC
NA,TRBV25-1,TRBJ1-5,NA,CARTTGVFSNQPQHF,TGTGCCAGAACGACAGGTGTTTTTAGCAATCAGCCCCAGCATTTT
TRBD1,TRBV5-1,TRBJ2-3,few,CASSSGRGQTDTQYF,TGCGCCAGCAGCTCCGGCAGGGGGCAAACAGATACGCAGTATTTT
TRBD2,TRBV27,TRBJ2-3,NA,CASSGTRSDTQYF,TGTGCCAGCAGCGGGACTAGGTCAGATACGCAGTATTTT
NA,TRBV27,TRBJ2-1,NA,CASSQRGYEQFF,TGTGCCAGCAGTCAAAGGGGGTATGAGCAGTTCTTC
TRBD1,TRBV5-6,TRBJ2-7,NA,CASSRQGTGEQYF,TGTGCCAGCAGCCGACAGGGTACTGGCGAGCAGTACTTC
TRBD2,TRBV5-1,TRBJ2-3,NA,CASSLSSGGFTDTQYF,TGCGCCAGCAGCTTGTCTAGCGGGGGGTTCACAGATACGCAGTATTTT